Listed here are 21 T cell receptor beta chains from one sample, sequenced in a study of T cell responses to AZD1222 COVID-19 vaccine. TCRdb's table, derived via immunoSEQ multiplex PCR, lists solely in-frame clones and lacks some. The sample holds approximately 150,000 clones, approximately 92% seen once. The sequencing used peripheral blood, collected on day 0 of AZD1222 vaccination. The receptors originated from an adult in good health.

This CDR3 reads CASSVSGERTDTQYF. The CDR3 DNA sequence: TGTGCCAGCAGCGTTAGCGGGGAGAGAACAGATACGCAGTATTTT. V gene TRBV9 combines with J gene TRBJ2-3; 8 bases agree with TRBD2. This CDR3 region has 15 residues. CDR1 is SGDLS, CDR2 YYNGEE, per germline. With 2 bases clipped from V and 3 bases from J, the junction kept 5 bases outside the gene matches.

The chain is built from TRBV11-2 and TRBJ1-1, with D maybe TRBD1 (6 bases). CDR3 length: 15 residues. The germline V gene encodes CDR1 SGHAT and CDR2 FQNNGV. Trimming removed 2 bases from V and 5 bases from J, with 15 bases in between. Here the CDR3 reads CASSLQQTGQTEAFF. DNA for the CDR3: TGTGCCAGCAGCTTACAACAAACAGGGCAGACTGAAGCTTTCTTT.

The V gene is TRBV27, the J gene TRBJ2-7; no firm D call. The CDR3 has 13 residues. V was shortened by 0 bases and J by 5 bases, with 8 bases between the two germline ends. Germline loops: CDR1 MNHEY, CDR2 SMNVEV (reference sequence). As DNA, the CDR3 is TGTGCCAGCAGTTTATCTCCGACGGACGAGCAGTACTTC. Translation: CASSLSPTDEQYF.

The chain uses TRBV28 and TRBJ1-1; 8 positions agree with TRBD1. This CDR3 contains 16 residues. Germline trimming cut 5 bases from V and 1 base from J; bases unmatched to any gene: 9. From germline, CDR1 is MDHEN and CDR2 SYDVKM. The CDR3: CASSTRQGIPNTEAFF. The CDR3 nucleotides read TGTGCCAGCAGTACCCGACAGGGGATCCCGAACACTGAAGCTTTCTTT.

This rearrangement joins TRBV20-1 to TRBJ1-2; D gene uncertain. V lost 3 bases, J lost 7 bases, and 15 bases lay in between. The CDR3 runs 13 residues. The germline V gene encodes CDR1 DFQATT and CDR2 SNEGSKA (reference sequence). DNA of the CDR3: TGCAGTGCTAGTCGGCTCGCTCTAGGTGGCTACACCTTC. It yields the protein CSASRLALGGYTF.

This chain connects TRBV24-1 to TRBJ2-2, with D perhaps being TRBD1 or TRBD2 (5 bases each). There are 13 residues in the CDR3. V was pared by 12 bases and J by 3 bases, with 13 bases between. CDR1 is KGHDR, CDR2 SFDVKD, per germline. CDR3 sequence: CAGRDQYTGELFF. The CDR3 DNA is TGTGCCGGCCGGGACCAGTACACCGGGGAGCTGTTTTTT.

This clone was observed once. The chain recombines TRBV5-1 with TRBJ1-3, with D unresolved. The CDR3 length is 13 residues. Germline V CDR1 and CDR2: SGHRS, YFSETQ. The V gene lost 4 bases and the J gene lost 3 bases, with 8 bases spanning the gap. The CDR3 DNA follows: TGCGCCAGCAGCCGGGGTTATGGAAACACCATATATTTT. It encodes CASSRGYGNTIYF.

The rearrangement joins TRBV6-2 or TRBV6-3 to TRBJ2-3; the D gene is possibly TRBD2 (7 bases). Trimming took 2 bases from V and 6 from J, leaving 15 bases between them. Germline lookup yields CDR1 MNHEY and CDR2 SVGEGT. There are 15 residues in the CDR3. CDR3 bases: TGTGCCAGCAGTTACATGGCGGGGGCAGGGGATACGCAGTATTTT. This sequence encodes CASSYMAGAGDTQYF.

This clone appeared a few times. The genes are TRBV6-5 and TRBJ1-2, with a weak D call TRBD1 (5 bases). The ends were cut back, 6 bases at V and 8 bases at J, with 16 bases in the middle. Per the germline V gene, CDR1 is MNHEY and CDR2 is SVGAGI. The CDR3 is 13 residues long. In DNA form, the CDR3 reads TGTGCCAGCAGGGCCCCGGGGGAAAAAGGCTACACCTTC. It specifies CASRAPGEKGYTF.

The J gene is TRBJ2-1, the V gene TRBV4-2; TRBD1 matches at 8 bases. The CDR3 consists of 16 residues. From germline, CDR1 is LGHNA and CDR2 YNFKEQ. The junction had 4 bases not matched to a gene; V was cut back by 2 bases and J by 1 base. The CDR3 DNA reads TGTGCCAGCAGCCAAACCGGGACAGGATCCTACAATGAGCAGTTCTTC. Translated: CASSQTGTGSYNEQFF.

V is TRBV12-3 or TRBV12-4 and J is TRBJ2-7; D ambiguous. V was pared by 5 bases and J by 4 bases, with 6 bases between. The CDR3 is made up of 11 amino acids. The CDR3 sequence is CASSQQYEQYF. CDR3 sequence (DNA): TGTGCCAGCAGTCAACAATACGAGCAGTACTTC.

This CDR3 is CATSRFPGLQSTDTQYF. In DNA, the CDR3 is TGTGCCACCAGCAGATTTCCGGGACTTCAGTCCACAGATACGCAGTATTTT. The chain joins TRBV15 to TRBJ2-3, with D perhaps matching TRBD2 (6 bases). Germline V CDR1 and CDR2: LNHNV, YYDKDF (reference sequence). Trimming left V 2 bases short and J 2 bases short, with 17 bases between. This CDR3 is 17 amino acids long.

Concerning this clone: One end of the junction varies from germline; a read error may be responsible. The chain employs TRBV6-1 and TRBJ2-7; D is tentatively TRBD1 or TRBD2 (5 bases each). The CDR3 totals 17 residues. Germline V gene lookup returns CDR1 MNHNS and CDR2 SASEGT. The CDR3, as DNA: TGTGCCAGCAGTGCCCTTACGACTGGGACGGCCAGCCCCCTCGTTCACTTC. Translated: CASSALTTGTASPLVHF.

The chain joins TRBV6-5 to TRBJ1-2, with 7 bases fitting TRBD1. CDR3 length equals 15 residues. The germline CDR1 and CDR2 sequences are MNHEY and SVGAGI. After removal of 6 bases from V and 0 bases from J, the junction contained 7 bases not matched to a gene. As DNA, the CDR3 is TGTGCCAGCAGACGACAGGGATCCCCTAACTATGGCTACACCTTC. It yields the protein CASRRQGSPNYGYTF.

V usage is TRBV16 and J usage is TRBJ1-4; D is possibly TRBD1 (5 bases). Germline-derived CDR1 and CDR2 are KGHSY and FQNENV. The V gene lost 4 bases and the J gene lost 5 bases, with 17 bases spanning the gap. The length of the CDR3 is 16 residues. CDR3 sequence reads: CASSPTLWGPNEKLFF. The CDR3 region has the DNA TGTGCCAGCAGCCCTACTCTTTGGGGCCCGAATGAAAAACTGTTTTTT.

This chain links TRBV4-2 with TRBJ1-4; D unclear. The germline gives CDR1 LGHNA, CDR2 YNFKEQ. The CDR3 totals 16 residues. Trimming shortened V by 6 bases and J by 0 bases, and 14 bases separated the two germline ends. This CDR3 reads CASSRTLGSTNEKLFF. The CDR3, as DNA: TGTGCCAGCAGTCGAACCTTGGGGTCAACTAATGAAAAACTGTTTTTT.

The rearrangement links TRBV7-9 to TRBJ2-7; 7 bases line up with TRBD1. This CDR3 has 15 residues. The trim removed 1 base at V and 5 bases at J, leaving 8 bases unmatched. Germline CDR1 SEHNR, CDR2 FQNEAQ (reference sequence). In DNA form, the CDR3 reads TGTGCCAGCAGCTTAGGAGAGGGGGCGCGGGACGAGCAGTACTTC. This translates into CASSLGEGARDEQYF.

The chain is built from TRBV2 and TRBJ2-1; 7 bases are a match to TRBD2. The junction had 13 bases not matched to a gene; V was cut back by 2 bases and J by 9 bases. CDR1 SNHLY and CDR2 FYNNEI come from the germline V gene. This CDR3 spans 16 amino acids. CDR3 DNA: TGTGCCAGCAGTGAAAGGCTAGCGGACCTCAGGAGTGAGCAGTTCTTC. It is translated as CASSERLADLRSEQFF.

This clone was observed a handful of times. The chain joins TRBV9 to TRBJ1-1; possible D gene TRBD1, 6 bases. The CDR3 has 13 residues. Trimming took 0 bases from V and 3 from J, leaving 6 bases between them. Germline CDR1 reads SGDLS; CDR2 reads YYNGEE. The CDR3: CASSVDRDTEAFF. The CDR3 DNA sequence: TGTGCCAGCAGCGTAGACAGGGACACTGAAGCTTTCTTT.

CDR3 in DNA: TGTGCCACCGACCCGACCGTGGGTGGGGGCGGTCAGCCCCAGCATTTT. This encodes CATDPTVGGGGQPQHF. This sequence joins TRBV7-5 and TRBJ1-5; the D call TRBD1 from the table was never checked on the DNA. TRBV7-5 is termed a pseudogene. The CDR3 covers 16 residues.

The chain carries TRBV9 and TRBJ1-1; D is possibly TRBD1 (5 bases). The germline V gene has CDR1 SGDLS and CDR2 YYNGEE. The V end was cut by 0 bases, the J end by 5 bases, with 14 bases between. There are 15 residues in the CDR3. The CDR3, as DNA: TGTGCCAGCAGCGTAGTAGATGGCAGGGCTACTGAAGCTTTCTTT. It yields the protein CASSVVDGRATEAFF.